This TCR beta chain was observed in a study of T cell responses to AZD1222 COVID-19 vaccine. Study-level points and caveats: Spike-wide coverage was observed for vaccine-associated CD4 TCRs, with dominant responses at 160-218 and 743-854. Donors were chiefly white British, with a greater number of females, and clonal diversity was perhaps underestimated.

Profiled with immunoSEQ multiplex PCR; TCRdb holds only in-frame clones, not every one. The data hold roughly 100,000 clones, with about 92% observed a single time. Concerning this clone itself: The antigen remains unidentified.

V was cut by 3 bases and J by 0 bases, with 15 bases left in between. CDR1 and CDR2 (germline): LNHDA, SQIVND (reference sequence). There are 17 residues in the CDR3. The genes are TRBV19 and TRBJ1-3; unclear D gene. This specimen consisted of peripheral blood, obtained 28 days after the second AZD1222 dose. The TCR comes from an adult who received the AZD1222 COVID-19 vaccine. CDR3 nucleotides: TGTGCCAGTAGTATGGGGAGTCTGCGAAGCTCTGGAAACACCATATATTTT. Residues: CASSMGSLRSSGNTIYF.